A selection of T cell receptor beta chains follows, all from one sample in a study of cytomegalovirus exposure and HLA in healthy donors. The protocol was immunoSEQ multiplex PCR, while the TCRdb copy is restricted to in-frame clones and leaves out a portion. The sample lists 250,000 to 350,000 clones; roughly 89% were seen once. Sequencing input: PBMCs. Receptors originate from a man aged 40-50 years in good health and CMV-seropositive. Each CDR3 is given with its conserved first and last residue. D genes are given only for firm matches. Expanded clones are given a class, and other clones once, few, many or no size at all.

CDR3 protein	CDR3 DNA	V gene	clone size	D gene	J gene
CSVAGNYNEQFF	TGCAGCGTTGCGGGTAACTACAATGAGCAGTTCTTC	TRBV29-1	.	.	TRBJ2-1
CASKPNTGELFF	TGTGCCAGCAAGCCGAACACCGGGGAGCTGTTTTTT	TRBV28	.	.	TRBJ2-2
CAWSLSYEQYF	TGTGCCTGGAGTCTGAGTTACGAGCAGTACTTC	TRBV30	.	.	TRBJ2-7
CASSLVPSGRPSLSGELFF	TGTGCCAGCAGCTTAGTTCCTAGCGGGAGGCCAAGTTTGTCGGGGGAGCTGTTTTTT	TRBV7-6	.	TRBD2	TRBJ2-2
CASSFWPPNTGELFF	TGTGCCAGCAGTTTTTGGCCGCCGAACACCGGGGAGCTGTTTTTT	TRBV27	.	.	TRBJ2-2
CASSPQGSDTQYF	TGTGCCAGCAGCCCACAGGGTTCAGATACGCAGTATTTT	TRBV7-3	.	.	TRBJ2-3
CASSYGTGGYEQYF	TGTGCCAGCAGTTACGGGACAGGGGGTTACGAGCAGTACTTC	TRBV6-5	.	TRBD1	TRBJ2-7
CASSPSSRQPQHF	TGTGCCAGCTCACCATCTTCTCGTCAGCCCCAGCATTTT	TRBV18	.	.	TRBJ1-5
CSVREGQGYGYTF	TGCAGCGTTAGGGAAGGACAGGGCTATGGCTACACCTTC	TRBV29-1	.	TRBD1	TRBJ1-2
CSVGANMNTEAFF	TGCAGCGTTGGGGCAAACATGAACACTGAAGCTTTCTTT	TRBV29-1	.	.	TRBJ1-1
CASSLDETGGGHEQYF	TGTGCCAGCAGCTTAGACGAAACCGGGGGAGGCCACGAGCAGTACTTC	TRBV7-6	.	.	TRBJ2-7
CASFDGGLANYGYTF	TGTGCCAGCTTTGACGGCGGGTTGGCTAACTATGGCTACACCTTC	TRBV6-1	.	.	TRBJ1-2
CASSEAPGLADNEQFF	TGTGCCAGCAGTGAAGCCCCGGGACTAGCGGACAATGAGCAGTTCTTC	TRBV2	.	TRBD2	TRBJ2-1
CASSTPTGESYNEQFF	TGTGCCAGTTCTACCCCAACAGGGGAGAGCTACAATGAGCAGTTCTTC	TRBV19	.	TRBD1	TRBJ2-1
CASSKQGINNQPQHF	TGTGCCAGCAGTAAACAGGGAATTAACAATCAGCCCCAGCATTTT	TRBV6-6	.	.	TRBJ1-5
CASSRSWSTEAFF	TGTGCCAGCAGCCGGAGTTGGTCCACTGAAGCTTTCTTT	TRBV6-5	.	.	TRBJ1-1
CASSVQGHANTGELFF	TGTGCCAGCAGCGTACAGGGCCACGCGAACACCGGGGAGCTGTTTTTT	TRBV7-6	.	.	TRBJ2-2
CASAGDSGNTIYF	TGTGCCAGCGCGGGGGACTCTGGAAACACCATATATTTT	TRBV2	.	.	TRBJ1-3
CASSVGGASGAFQETQYF	TGTGCCAGCAGCGTGGGGGGGGCTAGCGGGGCATTCCAAGAGACCCAGTACTTC	TRBV9	.	TRBD2	TRBJ2-5
CASSYSALGGETQYF	TGTGCCAGCAGTTACTCGGCACTAGGAGGAGAGACCCAGTACTTC	TRBV6-6	few	.	TRBJ2-5
CASSEGYEQYF	TGTGCCAGCAGTGAGGGCTACGAGCAGTACTTC	TRBV27	.	.	TRBJ2-7
CASSLAGETEAFF	TGTGCCAGCAGCTTAGCCGGGGAAACTGAAGCTTTCTTT	TRBV7-9	few	.	TRBJ1-1
CASSLGTSGRRSEQYF	TGTGCCAGCAGCTTAGGGACTAGCGGGAGGAGGAGCGAGCAGTACTTC	TRBV7-2	.	TRBD2	TRBJ2-7
CASSLWTGGANTEAFF	TGTGCCAGTAGTCTCTGGACAGGGGGCGCGAACACTGAAGCTTTCTTT	TRBV19	.	TRBD1	TRBJ1-1
CASSTWDRGRGGRAFF	TGTGCCAGCAGTACCTGGGACAGGGGGCGCGGGGGACGAGCTTTCTTT	TRBV27	.	TRBD1	TRBJ1-1
CASSLSEGQVADTQYF	TGTGCCAGCAGTTTATCGGAGGGACAGGTCGCAGATACGCAGTATTTT	TRBV27	.	TRBD1	TRBJ2-3
CASSQGQGAKETQYF	TGTGCCAGCAGTCAGGGACAGGGGGCGAAAGAGACCCAGTACTTC	TRBV6-5	.	TRBD1	TRBJ2-5